This record concerns one TCR beta chain sequence. No antigen is known for it. These data come from a study of T-cell reconstitution after alpha-beta-depleted transplantation in children. The library targeted TCRbeta and was prepared with unique molecular identifiers. TCRdb redid the calling of the PCR reads with MiXCR, one entry per CDR3 protein. The table shows a few hundred thousand distinct CDR3 sequences, with approximately 23% occurring only once. Notes on the study in general: One year post-transplant, T-cell counts and diversity were largely derived from T cells produced anew.

The CDR3 spans 17 residues. The junction had 10 bases not matched to a gene; V was cut back by 0 bases and J by 5 bases. Germline CDR1 and CDR2: SGDLS and YYNGEE. The genes are TRBV9 and TRBJ2-3; 9 bases line up with TRBD2. The source material was PBMCs, mostly from graft donor cells, sampled 180 days after TCRalphabeta/CD19-depleted stem cell transplant. The source is a male patient younger than 18 who had a stem cell transplant for acute lymphoblastic leukemia, so the T cells may come from the graft donor. CDR3 sequence: CASSVVTVAGGKDTQYF. CDR3 DNA: TGTGCCAGCAGCGTAGTAACGGTCGCGGGAGGGAAAGATACGCAGTATTTT.